This is a list of T cell receptor beta chains from one sample in a study of post-analysis software for immune sequencing data. TCRdb processed the PCR reads anew with MiXCR; each CDR3 protein has one entry. This sample carries roughly 620,000 distinct CDR3 sequences, 44% of them seen once, and the ten largest clones take about 1.5%. The sample taken for sequencing was blood. These receptors were collected from a girl under 18 with multiple sclerosis. Both conserved end residues are part of each CDR3. Each record gives: V gene, clone size, J gene, D gene, CDR3 DNA, CDR3 protein. A D gene is named only where the DNA matches it firmly. Size is omitted from some rows. Given values are once, few, many or a class for expanded clones.

v_call: TRBV7-2
clone_size: -
j_call: TRBJ2-1
d_call: TRBD2
cdr3_nt: TGTGCCAGCAGCCATATAAGGTGCGGGGGAGTCTACAATGAGCAGTTCTTC
cdr3_aa: CASSHIRCGGVYNEQFF

v_call: TRBV4-2
clone_size: -
j_call: TRBJ2-7
d_call: TRBD2
cdr3_nt: TGTGCCAGCAGCCACAGGGCTAGCGGGAGTCCACCAAGCTACGAGCAGTACTTC
cdr3_aa: CASSHRASGSPPSYEQYF

v_call: TRBV12-3/TRBV12-4
clone_size: few
j_call: TRBJ2-7
d_call: -
cdr3_nt: TGTGCCAGCAGCTACAGGGAAACCTACGAGCAGTACTTC
cdr3_aa: CASSYRETYEQYF

v_call: TRBV5-1
clone_size: -
j_call: TRBJ2-3
d_call: TRBD2
cdr3_nt: TGCGCCAGCAGCCCAAGCCACCTGGGACTAGCGGGCGCGAGTGGGGATACGCAGTATTTT
cdr3_aa: CASSPSHLGLAGASGDTQYF

v_call: TRBV15
clone_size: -
j_call: TRBJ1-1
d_call: -
cdr3_nt: TGTGCCACCAGCAGAGATTCGGAGTCCTTCGCTGAAGCTTTCTTT
cdr3_aa: CATSRDSESFAEAFF

v_call: TRBV7-2
clone_size: -
j_call: TRBJ2-3
d_call: TRBD2
cdr3_nt: TGTGCCAGCAGCCGGACTAGCGGGGAGTTCACAGATACGCAGTATTTT
cdr3_aa: CASSRTSGEFTDTQYF

v_call: TRBV7-2
clone_size: few
j_call: TRBJ2-4
d_call: TRBD2
cdr3_nt: TGTGCCAGCAGCTACGGTAGCGGGGGGCTAGCCAAAAACATTCAGTACTTC
cdr3_aa: CASSYGSGGLAKNIQYF

v_call: TRBV4-2
clone_size: -
j_call: TRBJ1-2
d_call: -
cdr3_nt: TGTGCCAGCAGCCAAAACCCGGGAAGTCCGATCGGTGGCTACACCTTC
cdr3_aa: CASSQNPGSPIGGYTF

v_call: TRBV20-1
clone_size: -
j_call: TRBJ2-3
d_call: -
cdr3_nt: TGCAGTGCTCGGAACAGGGAAGGCACAGATACGCAGTATTTT
cdr3_aa: CSARNREGTDTQYF

v_call: TRBV6-5
clone_size: -
j_call: TRBJ1-5
d_call: -
cdr3_nt: TGTGCCAGCAGTTACTCGAGTAATCAGCCCCAGCATTTT
cdr3_aa: CASSYSSNQPQHF

v_call: TRBV28
clone_size: -
j_call: TRBJ1-4
d_call: TRBD1
cdr3_nt: TGTGCCAGCAGTCAACGGACAGGGATTAATGAAAAACTGTTTTTT
cdr3_aa: CASSQRTGINEKLFF

v_call: TRBV10-3
clone_size: few
j_call: TRBJ2-6
d_call: -
cdr3_nt: TGTGCCATCAGTGAGTTCTCTGTACCTGGGGCCAACGTCCTGACTTTC
cdr3_aa: CAISEFSVPGANVLTF

v_call: TRBV7-2
clone_size: -
j_call: TRBJ2-7
d_call: -
cdr3_nt: TGTGCCAGCAGCTTCGGCAGAGAGAACGAGCAGTACTTC
cdr3_aa: CASSFGRENEQYF

v_call: TRBV12-3/TRBV12-4
clone_size: -
j_call: TRBJ2-1
d_call: -
cdr3_nt: TGTGCCAGCAGCCAAGGGAGACTTACTTACAATGAGCAGTTCTTC
cdr3_aa: CASSQGRLTYNEQFF

v_call: TRBV6-5
clone_size: -
j_call: TRBJ2-4
d_call: -
cdr3_nt: TGTGCCAGCAGTTACTCGGGCTCAAGGGGAGCCAAAAACATTCAGTACTTC
cdr3_aa: CASSYSGSRGAKNIQYF

v_call: TRBV20-1
clone_size: few
j_call: TRBJ1-2
d_call: -
cdr3_nt: TGCAGTGCCATCCCTGCCAGGGAGAACTATGGCTACACCTTC
cdr3_aa: CSAIPARENYGYTF

v_call: TRBV5-1
clone_size: -
j_call: TRBJ2-1
d_call: -
cdr3_nt: TGCGCCAGCAGCCACGTATTGTCCGGAGAGCAGTTCTTC
cdr3_aa: CASSHVLSGEQFF

v_call: TRBV5-1
clone_size: once
j_call: TRBJ1-5
d_call: -
cdr3_nt: TGCGCCAGCAGCCCGGGAGATACAATGGCTCAGCCCCAGCATTTT
cdr3_aa: CASSPGDTMAQPQHF

v_call: TRBV29-1
clone_size: -
j_call: TRBJ1-2
d_call: -
cdr3_nt: TGCAGTTCCCTCGGACGGATAAATGGCTACACCTTC
cdr3_aa: CSSLGRINGYTF

v_call: TRBV4-2
clone_size: -
j_call: TRBJ2-3
d_call: TRBD2
cdr3_nt: TGTGCCAGCAGCCAACCCGGACTAGCGGGAGGGCAAGGAGATACGCAGTATTTT
cdr3_aa: CASSQPGLAGGQGDTQYF

v_call: TRBV24-1
clone_size: few
j_call: TRBJ2-7
d_call: TRBD2
cdr3_nt: TGTGCCACCAGTGATCGGACTAGCGGGAGTTACGAGCAGTACTTC
cdr3_aa: CATSDRTSGSYEQYF

v_call: TRBV10-3
clone_size: few
j_call: TRBJ1-2
d_call: -
cdr3_nt: TGTGCCATCAGTGCAGCGGGGCAGACAACCGACTATGGCTACACCTTC
cdr3_aa: CAISAAGQTTDYGYTF

v_call: TRBV3-1
clone_size: -
j_call: TRBJ2-1
d_call: -
cdr3_nt: TGTGCCAGCAGCCAAGGGGCCGTTGAGCAGTTCTTC
cdr3_aa: CASSQGAVEQFF

v_call: TRBV20-1
clone_size: -
j_call: TRBJ1-6
d_call: -
cdr3_nt: TGCAGTGCTAGAGACTCCCTTAAGATCGGCAGGTTATCACCCCTCCACTTT
cdr3_aa: CSARDSLKIGRLSPLHF

v_call: TRBV7-8
clone_size: few
j_call: TRBJ2-7
d_call: TRBD2
cdr3_nt: TGTGCCAGCAGCTTAGGTACGGGGGGGCCCGGTATTGGATACGAGCAGTACTTC
cdr3_aa: CASSLGTGGPGIGYEQYF

v_call: TRBV7-6
clone_size: -
j_call: TRBJ2-7
d_call: TRBD1
cdr3_nt: TGTGCCAGCAGCCCCAGGGGGTGGGACACCTCCCCTAGCGAGCAGTACTTC
cdr3_aa: CASSPRGWDTSPSEQYF

v_call: TRBV6-5
clone_size: once
j_call: TRBJ1-1
d_call: -
cdr3_nt: TGTGCCAGCAGTTACGGGCTTGGGGACGGAGCTTTCTTT
cdr3_aa: CASSYGLGDGAFF

v_call: TRBV2
clone_size: -
j_call: TRBJ1-5
d_call: -
cdr3_nt: TGTGCCAGCAGCGTCCAGGGGTTAAATCAGCCCCAGCATTTT
cdr3_aa: CASSVQGLNQPQHF

v_call: TRBV3-1
clone_size: -
j_call: TRBJ1-2
d_call: -
cdr3_nt: TGTGCCAGCAGCCACAAGGAGGGACTTAAGAGTAACTATGGCTACACCTTC
cdr3_aa: CASSHKEGLKSNYGYTF

v_call: TRBV12-3/TRBV12-4
clone_size: -
j_call: TRBJ1-2
d_call: TRBD1
cdr3_nt: TGTGCCAGCGCGGGACAGGGGGCCGGTTATGGCTACACCTTC
cdr3_aa: CASAGQGAGYGYTF

v_call: TRBV10-3
clone_size: few
j_call: TRBJ1-2
d_call: -
cdr3_nt: TGTGCCATCAGTGCCTCGAACGACAATAACTATGGCTACACCTTC
cdr3_aa: CAISASNDNNYGYTF

v_call: TRBV12-3/TRBV12-4
clone_size: few
j_call: TRBJ2-7
d_call: TRBD2
cdr3_nt: TGTGCCAGCAGTTTGGCGGGAGGGCGGTCCTACGAGCAGTACTTC
cdr3_aa: CASSLAGGRSYEQYF

v_call: TRBV6-1
clone_size: -
j_call: TRBJ2-3
d_call: -
cdr3_nt: TGTGCCAGCAGTGAAGCCCTAGCGAGCACAGATACGCAGTATTTT
cdr3_aa: CASSEALASTDTQYF

v_call: TRBV7-3
clone_size: -
j_call: TRBJ2-1
d_call: TRBD2
cdr3_nt: TGTGCCAGCAGTTCAACTAGCGGGGGGGACAATGAGCAGTTCTTC
cdr3_aa: CASSSTSGGDNEQFF

v_call: TRBV12-3/TRBV12-4
clone_size: few
j_call: TRBJ2-1
d_call: TRBD2
cdr3_nt: TGTGCCAGCAGCTGGGGGACTAGCGGATGGCACTACAATGAGCAGTTCTTC
cdr3_aa: CASSWGTSGWHYNEQFF

v_call: TRBV10-3
clone_size: few
j_call: TRBJ1-5
d_call: -
cdr3_nt: TGTGCCATCGGGGCAGGTGAGAATAGCAATCAGCCCCAGCATTTT
cdr3_aa: CAIGAGENSNQPQHF

v_call: TRBV9
clone_size: few
j_call: TRBJ1-1
d_call: TRBD1
cdr3_nt: TGTGCCAGCAGCGTAGGTCCAGGGGGCAGTCCCGCTTTCTTT
cdr3_aa: CASSVGPGGSPAFF

v_call: TRBV18
clone_size: -
j_call: TRBJ2-4
d_call: TRBD1
cdr3_nt: TGTGCCAGCTCATCACCGGGGGACAGGAACATTCAGTACTTC
cdr3_aa: CASSSPGDRNIQYF

v_call: TRBV12-3/TRBV12-4
clone_size: -
j_call: TRBJ2-7
d_call: -
cdr3_nt: TGTGCCAGCTCGCCTGGGCTAGGCGAGCAGTACTTC
cdr3_aa: CASSPGLGEQYF

v_call: TRBV5-6
clone_size: few
j_call: TRBJ2-1
d_call: TRBD2
cdr3_nt: TGTGCCAGCAGCACAGTAGCGGGGGTCTACAATGAGCAGTTCTTC
cdr3_aa: CASSTVAGVYNEQFF

v_call: TRBV28
clone_size: -
j_call: TRBJ2-1
d_call: TRBD1
cdr3_nt: TGTGCCAGCAGTTCATTTGGACAGGGGGGGGACAATGAGCAGTTCTTC
cdr3_aa: CASSSFGQGGDNEQFF

v_call: TRBV11-3
clone_size: -
j_call: TRBJ2-7
d_call: TRBD2
cdr3_nt: TGTGCCAGCAGCATAGGGACTAGCTATTTCTACGAGCAGTACTTC
cdr3_aa: CASSIGTSYFYEQYF

v_call: TRBV7-9
clone_size: -
j_call: TRBJ2-7
d_call: TRBD2
cdr3_nt: TGTGCCAGCAGCTTGGGACTAGGCGGCGAGCAGTACTTC
cdr3_aa: CASSLGLGGEQYF

v_call: TRBV6-5
clone_size: -
j_call: TRBJ2-7
d_call: -
cdr3_nt: TGTGCCAGCCAGTCCTTAGGGGGGGGGCCCTCCTACGAGCAGTACTTC
cdr3_aa: CASQSLGGGPSYEQYF

v_call: TRBV20-1
clone_size: -
j_call: TRBJ2-7
d_call: TRBD1
cdr3_nt: TGCAGTGCTAGATCTCCGGGACAGGGGGAAAAGGCCTACGAGCAGTACTTC
cdr3_aa: CSARSPGQGEKAYEQYF

v_call: TRBV12-3/TRBV12-4
clone_size: many
j_call: TRBJ2-7
d_call: -
cdr3_nt: TGTGCCAGCAGTTTGGGGACACCTTCCTACGAGCAGTACTTC
cdr3_aa: CASSLGTPSYEQYF

v_call: TRBV2
clone_size: -
j_call: TRBJ1-2
d_call: TRBD1
cdr3_nt: TGTACCAGCAGCCTGATGACAGGGTCTAACTATGGCTACACCTTC
cdr3_aa: CTSSLMTGSNYGYTF

v_call: TRBV4-1
clone_size: few
j_call: TRBJ2-6
d_call: -
cdr3_nt: TGCGCCAGCAGCCAACAGGCGGGTTGGGGGGCCAACGTCCTGACTTTC
cdr3_aa: CASSQQAGWGANVLTF

v_call: TRBV13
clone_size: -
j_call: TRBJ1-2
d_call: -
cdr3_nt: TGTGCCAGCAGCTTAACCCCTCTGTATGGCTACACCTTC
cdr3_aa: CASSLTPLYGYTF

v_call: TRBV4-1
clone_size: -
j_call: TRBJ1-2
d_call: -
cdr3_nt: TGCGCCAGCAGCCAAGAGGTCGGCCCCCAGATCTATGGCTACACCTTC
cdr3_aa: CASSQEVGPQIYGYTF

v_call: TRBV20-1
clone_size: -
j_call: TRBJ1-5
d_call: -
cdr3_nt: TGCAGTGCTCCAAACCCCCCTATACTTATTCCTTCTAGCAATCAGCCCCAGCATTTT
cdr3_aa: CSAPNPPILIPSSNQPQHF